This TCR beta chain was captured by sequencing in a study of blood T cells in healthy people across ages. The germline gives CDR1 DFQATT, CDR2 SNEGSKA (reference sequence). The CDR3 runs to 12 residues. V was clipped by 2 bases and J by 6 bases, with 11 bases between them. This clonotype was recorded at least ten times. Antigen specificity is unknown. Whole-study findings and limits: Any conclusive comparison of naive versus antigen-experienced cells was prevented by using unsorted PBMCs. More naive CD4+ cells and higher diversity marked long-lived donors relative to aged donors.

Investigators took ten milliliters of peripheral blood from every donor. Alongside a J-beta primer mix, a sample-barcoded 5' primer served in a second PCR lasting roughly 6 to 11 cycles. TCRdb re-derived calls from the 5' RACE reads in MiXCR, one entry per CDR3 protein. Of hundreds of thousands of distinct CDR3 sequences listed, under 40% were seen once; the top ten hold 10% to 15%. This chain joins TRBV20-1 and TRBJ2-7; possibly TRBD2 for D (6 bases). Sequencing used blood. The receptor was derived from a man between 18 and 29 years old in good health. CDR3 nucleotides: TGCAGTGCTAGACCGACGGGAGTCGAGCAGTACTTC. Amino acid sequence: CSARPTGVEQYF.